These T cell receptor beta chains were read from a single sample in a study of prognosis after radiotherapy for stage I lung cancer. TCRdb processed the multiplex PCR reads anew with MiXCR; each CDR3 protein has one entry. Among around 16,000 distinct CDR3 sequences, over 40% were seen once, and the ten largest hold approximately 40%. The specimen comprised PBMCs, sampled before or after stereotactic body radiation therapy (not recorded which). The origin of the receptors is a donor of 50 years or more with non-small cell lung cancer. Both conserved end residues are part of each CDR3.

v_gene: TRBV6-5
CDR3aa: CASSYGGGDTCTGDLFF

v_gene: TRBV4-2
CDR3aa: CASSPAAGESSYNEQFF

v_gene: TRBV30
CDR3aa: CAWSVGGGWETQYF

v_gene: TRBV27
CDR3aa: CPSTLRLSSGNTIYF

v_gene: TRBV6-2/TRBV6-3
CDR3aa: CASGLAGRMEQYF

v_gene: TRBV27
CDR3aa: CASRGASWTGELFF

v_gene: TRBV6-1
CDR3aa: CASSRDPSGQETQYF

v_gene: TRBV6-2/TRBV6-3
CDR3aa: CASSSQSLGNTEAFF

v_gene: TRBV5-1
CDR3aa: CASSLETGGTGYTF

v_gene: TRBV4-2
CDR3aa: CASSQGRGTYSNQPQHF

v_gene: TRBV6-1
CDR3aa: CASSAPPWGRESYNSPLHF

v_gene: TRBV20-1
CDR3aa: CSARLYTGTSGRNEQFF

v_gene: TRBV6-5
CDR3aa: CASSYNQPQHF

v_gene: TRBV6-1
CDR3aa: CASHPMGALAGAGGTQYF

v_gene: TRBV29-1
CDR3aa: CSVEDPGAPGSRSGNTIYF